The rows below give T cell receptor beta chains drawn from one sample of a study of technical replicates of blood from several donors. The assay was immunoSEQ multiplex PCR, and TCRdb's table has in-frame clones only and misses some. The sample holds tens of thousands of clones, less than 95% seen once. Sequenced: T cells isolated from PBMCs. Receptor source: a human donor in good health. Both conserved end residues are part of each CDR3. Fields, in order: clone size, J gene, V gene, D gene, CDR3 DNA, CDR3 protein. D genes are given only for firm matches. Clone size, where shown, is once, few, many, or a class for clones that have expanded.

size: -
J: TRBJ1-4
V: TRBV6-5
D: TRBD1
DNA: TGTGCCAGCAGTTCCCTGATGGGGACAGGGGGTGAAAAACTGTTTTTT
CDR3: CASSSLMGTGGEKLFF

size: -
J: TRBJ2-7
V: TRBV19
D: TRBD2
DNA: TGTGCCAGTAGTAGATTTAGCGGGGGGTCTTCCTACGAGCAGTACTTC
CDR3: CASSRFSGGSSYEQYF

size: -
J: TRBJ1-2
V: TRBV6-5
D: -
DNA: TGTGCCAGCGGAAACCTAGGGGGAATCCACTATGGCTACACCTTC
CDR3: CASGNLGGIHYGYTF

size: -
J: TRBJ2-7
V: TRBV6-1
D: -
DNA: TGTGCCAGTAGCCGGGTTACACACTACGAGCAGTACTTC
CDR3: CASSRVTHYEQYF

size: once
J: TRBJ1-3
V: TRBV6-5
D: TRBD1
DNA: TGTGCCAGCAGTTACCGACGGACAGGGACTGGAAACACCATATATTTT
CDR3: CASSYRRTGTGNTIYF

size: -
J: TRBJ2-7
V: TRBV19
D: TRBD1
DNA: TGTGCCAGTAGTACCCCAACCGGGACAGGGGACTACGAGCAGTACTTC
CDR3: CASSTPTGTGDYEQYF

size: -
J: TRBJ1-1
V: TRBV5-4
D: TRBD1
DNA: TGTGCCAGCAGCTTACAGGGGGATGGCACTGAAGCTTTCTTT
CDR3: CASSLQGDGTEAFF

size: -
J: TRBJ2-3
V: TRBV6-1
D: -
DNA: TGTGCCAGCAGTTCCCTCCTTATTCTCACAGATACGCAGTATTTT
CDR3: CASSSLLILTDTQYF

size: -
J: TRBJ2-1
V: TRBV27
D: TRBD2
DNA: TGTGCCAGCAGTTTAAGGCTGACTAGCGGGAGGTGGAATGAGCAGTTCTTC
CDR3: CASSLRLTSGRWNEQFF

size: -
J: TRBJ2-5
V: TRBV10-1
D: TRBD2
DNA: TGCGCCAGCAGTGAGACTAAACCGGGACTAGCGGTACTCCCTAAGTACTTC
CDR3: CASSETKPGLAVLPKYF

size: -
J: TRBJ1-1
V: TRBV7-6
D: -
DNA: TGTGCCAGCAGCCCACAGGAGAACACTGAAGCTTTCTTT
CDR3: CASSPQENTEAFF

size: -
J: TRBJ1-1
V: TRBV27
D: -
DNA: TGTGCCAGCGGGTCAGGGGTCGCTGAAGCTTTCTTT
CDR3: CASGSGVAEAFF

size: -
J: TRBJ1-1
V: TRBV30
D: TRBD1
DNA: TGTGCCTGGAGTCCTCGACCGGGACAGGGGGCAACTGAAGCTTTCTTT
CDR3: CAWSPRPGQGATEAFF

size: -
J: TRBJ1-2
V: TRBV21-1
D: -
DNA: TGTGCCAGCAGCACGGCAGGGGGAGGCTACACCTTC
CDR3: CASSTAGGGYTF

size: -
J: TRBJ2-3
V: TRBV5-1
D: TRBD1
DNA: TGCGCCAGCAGCCAAATGCCGGGACAGGGGACAGATACGCAGTATTTT
CDR3: CASSQMPGQGTDTQYF

size: -
J: TRBJ1-1
V: TRBV11-2
D: TRBD1
DNA: TGTGCCAGCAGCCTCTCTCAGGGGGTAACTGAAGCTTTCTTT
CDR3: CASSLSQGVTEAFF

size: -
J: TRBJ2-7
V: TRBV27
D: TRBD1
DNA: TGTGCCAGCCGATTCGGGACAGAACCGTACGAGCAGTACTTC
CDR3: CASRFGTEPYEQYF

size: -
J: TRBJ2-7
V: TRBV25-1
D: TRBD1
DNA: TGTGCCAGCAGAGAAGGGACAGGGACCTACGAGCAGTACTTC
CDR3: CASREGTGTYEQYF

size: -
J: TRBJ2-1
V: TRBV7-9
D: TRBD1
DNA: TGTGCCAGCAGCCGAGACAGGGACCCCTACAATGAGCAGTTCTTC
CDR3: CASSRDRDPYNEQFF

size: -
J: TRBJ1-5
V: TRBV9
D: TRBD1
DNA: TGTGCCAGCAGCGTAGTTGGGGGCCTGGTGGGGACAGGCGGCCCAGGGCCCCAGCATTTT
CDR3: CASSVVGGLVGTGGPGPQHF

size: -
J: TRBJ1-5
V: TRBV19
D: -
DNA: TGTGCCAGTACCCAAGGTGCAGGTCACAATCAGCCCCAGCATTTT
CDR3: CASTQGAGHNQPQHF

size: -
J: TRBJ2-4
V: TRBV29-1
D: TRBD2
DNA: TGCAGCGTTGCCCTCCAAACTAGCGGAGGGGTGGCCAAAAACATTCAGTACTTC
CDR3: CSVALQTSGGVAKNIQYF

size: -
J: TRBJ1-2
V: TRBV29-1
D: TRBD1
DNA: TGCAGCGTTGAACTGACAGGGAGCCGCGGCTACACCTTC
CDR3: CSVELTGSRGYTF

size: once
J: TRBJ2-1
V: TRBV6-5
D: -
DNA: TGTGCCAGCGGATACAGGGTTTTGGACAATGAGCAGTTCTTC
CDR3: CASGYRVLDNEQFF

size: -
J: TRBJ2-3
V: TRBV7-8
D: -
DNA: TGTGCCAGCAGCTTGGTTGCGTTCACAGATACGCAGTATTTT
CDR3: CASSLVAFTDTQYF

size: -
J: TRBJ2-2
V: TRBV11-2
D: TRBD2
DNA: TGTGCCAGCAGCTCAATTCCGGGACTAGCCTCGAACACCGGGGAGCTGTTTTTT
CDR3: CASSSIPGLASNTGELFF

size: -
J: TRBJ2-7
V: TRBV7-8
D: -
DNA: TGTGCCAGCAGCTCCCGGTGGGTAAACCTGGCGAGCGGCCCCGAGCAGTACTTC
CDR3: CASSSRWVNLASGPEQYF

size: -
J: TRBJ1-2
V: TRBV19
D: -
DNA: TGTGCCAGTAGTATACCGGCGGCCTCGTATGGCTACACCTTC
CDR3: CASSIPAASYGYTF

size: -
J: TRBJ2-1
V: TRBV6-1
D: -
DNA: TGTGCCAGCACGGCCTACAATGAGCAGTTCTTC
CDR3: CASTAYNEQFF

size: -
J: TRBJ2-1
V: TRBV9
D: TRBD1
DNA: TGTGCCAGCAGCGTAACCCTCGACAGGGGGGGAGAGAATGAGCAGTTCTTC
CDR3: CASSVTLDRGGENEQFF

size: -
J: TRBJ1-2
V: TRBV28
D: -
DNA: TGTGCCAGCAGTTTAGCCCACAGGGCTTATGGCTACACCTTC
CDR3: CASSLAHRAYGYTF

size: -
J: TRBJ2-1
V: TRBV9
D: TRBD1
DNA: TGTGCCAGCGGGGGACAGGGACTTTACAATGAGCAGTTCTTC
CDR3: CASGGQGLYNEQFF

size: -
J: TRBJ1-1
V: TRBV15
D: TRBD1
DNA: TGTGCCACCAGCAGAGGGACAGGCAGACGGGGCACTGAAGCTTTCTTT
CDR3: CATSRGTGRRGTEAFF

size: -
J: TRBJ2-1
V: TRBV7-9
D: TRBD2
DNA: TGTGCCAGCAGCTTAGCGCTAGCGGGAGGGGCCTACAATGAGCAGTTCTTC
CDR3: CASSLALAGGAYNEQFF

size: -
J: TRBJ2-3
V: TRBV27
D: TRBD1
DNA: TGTGCCAGCAGTTTGGCCGGGACAGGGGGCACAGATACGCAGTATTTT
CDR3: CASSLAGTGGTDTQYF

size: -
J: TRBJ2-1
V: TRBV6-5
D: -
DNA: TGTGCCAGCAGTTACTCGGGGGCCCCCCTGAAAGATGAGCAGTTCTTC
CDR3: CASSYSGAPLKDEQFF

size: -
J: TRBJ2-5
V: TRBV10-3
D: -
DNA: TGTGCCATCAGTGAGTCTGGAGGGGCGCGGGAGACCCAGTACTTC
CDR3: CAISESGGARETQYF

size: -
J: TRBJ2-7
V: TRBV5-1
D: TRBD2
DNA: TGCGCCAGCAGTGGGGTACTAGCGGGAGGGCCCAACGAGCAGTACTTC
CDR3: CASSGVLAGGPNEQYF

size: -
J: TRBJ1-5
V: TRBV19
D: TRBD1
DNA: TGTGCCAGTAGTATAGACGGGACAGGGGCCGATCAGCCCCAGCATTTT
CDR3: CASSIDGTGADQPQHF

size: -
J: TRBJ1-3
V: TRBV2
D: -
DNA: TGTGCCAGCACGGACATGGCAGCGCGTGGAAACACCATATATTTT
CDR3: CASTDMAARGNTIYF

size: -
J: TRBJ2-1
V: TRBV7-2
D: -
DNA: TGTGCCAGCAGCTTAGCGCTAATTTCCGAAAGCTCCTACAATGAGCAGTTCTTC
CDR3: CASSLALISESSYNEQFF

size: -
J: TRBJ2-1
V: TRBV5-1
D: TRBD2
DNA: TGCGCCAGCAGCTTGACTAGCGGGGGCCGCTACAATGAGCAGTTCTTC
CDR3: CASSLTSGGRYNEQFF

size: -
J: TRBJ1-5
V: TRBV4-1
D: -
DNA: TGCGCCAGCAGCCAAGTAGTCAGCGATAGCAATCAGCCCCAGCATTTT
CDR3: CASSQVVSDSNQPQHF

size: once
J: TRBJ2-7
V: TRBV19
D: TRBD2
DNA: TGTGCCAGTAGTATAAGCGGGGCTAGCTCCTACGAGCAGTACTTC
CDR3: CASSISGASSYEQYF

size: -
J: TRBJ1-5
V: TRBV5-1
D: -
DNA: TGCGCCAGCAGCCCTGCGGGTGAGCAGCCCCAGCATTTT
CDR3: CASSPAGEQPQHF

size: once
J: TRBJ2-3
V: TRBV29-1
D: TRBD1
DNA: TGCAGCGTGGTGGGGACAGGGCTCGAAGATACGCAGTATTTT
CDR3: CSVVGTGLEDTQYF

size: once
J: TRBJ2-5
V: TRBV28
D: -
DNA: TGTGCCAGCAGCCGGACGACTAGTAGACAAGAGACCCAGTACTTC
CDR3: CASSRTTSRQETQYF

size: -
J: TRBJ2-5
V: TRBV7-8
D: TRBD2
DNA: TGTGCCAGCAGCTTCTCCGAGGCTAGCGGGAAAGAGACCCAGTACTTC
CDR3: CASSFSEASGKETQYF

size: -
J: TRBJ2-5
V: TRBV9
D: -
DNA: TGTGCCAGCAGCGTAGGGTCGGGGGACGAGACCCAGTACTTC
CDR3: CASSVGSGDETQYF

size: -
J: TRBJ2-6
V: TRBV29-1
D: -
DNA: TGCAGCGTACCACAGGGAGCGGGGGCCAACGTCCTGACTTTC
CDR3: CSVPQGAGANVLTF

size: -
J: TRBJ2-3
V: TRBV7-8
D: -
DNA: TGTGCCAGCAGCTTAACGGGTAGCACAGATACGCAGTATTTT
CDR3: CASSLTGSTDTQYF

size: -
J: TRBJ1-6
V: TRBV9
D: TRBD1
DNA: TGTGCCAGCAGCGCCACCGGGACAGTTAATTCACCCCTCCACTTT
CDR3: CASSATGTVNSPLHF

size: -
J: TRBJ2-7
V: TRBV27
D: TRBD2
DNA: TGTGCCAGCAGGGTGACTAGCGGGACAGGAGAGCAGTACTTC
CDR3: CASRVTSGTGEQYF

size: -
J: TRBJ1-2
V: TRBV7-8
D: -
DNA: TGTGCCAGCAGCTTATGGGGGGGTGGCCCCTATGGCTACACCTTC
CDR3: CASSLWGGGPYGYTF

size: -
J: TRBJ1-1
V: TRBV7-9
D: -
DNA: TGTGCCAGCAGCTTAGTTTCCAGGGGAGACACTGAAGCTTTCTTT
CDR3: CASSLVSRGDTEAFF

size: -
J: TRBJ1-3
V: TRBV28
D: -
DNA: TGTGCCAGCAGTTTAGCGCGCGGCTCTGGAAACACCATATATTTT
CDR3: CASSLARGSGNTIYF

size: -
J: TRBJ2-3
V: TRBV13
D: -
DNA: TGTGCCAGCAGCTTCGGGGCTCGGACAGAGGGCACAGATACGCAGTATTTT
CDR3: CASSFGARTEGTDTQYF

size: -
J: TRBJ1-2
V: TRBV5-1
D: -
DNA: TGCGCCAGCAGCTTGGACAGGGTTAACTATGGCTACACCTTC
CDR3: CASSLDRVNYGYTF

size: -
J: TRBJ2-1
V: TRBV5-1
D: TRBD2
DNA: TGCGCCAGCAGCTTAACCGGGACTAGCAGTAGGTCCTACAATGAGCAGTTCTTC
CDR3: CASSLTGTSSRSYNEQFF